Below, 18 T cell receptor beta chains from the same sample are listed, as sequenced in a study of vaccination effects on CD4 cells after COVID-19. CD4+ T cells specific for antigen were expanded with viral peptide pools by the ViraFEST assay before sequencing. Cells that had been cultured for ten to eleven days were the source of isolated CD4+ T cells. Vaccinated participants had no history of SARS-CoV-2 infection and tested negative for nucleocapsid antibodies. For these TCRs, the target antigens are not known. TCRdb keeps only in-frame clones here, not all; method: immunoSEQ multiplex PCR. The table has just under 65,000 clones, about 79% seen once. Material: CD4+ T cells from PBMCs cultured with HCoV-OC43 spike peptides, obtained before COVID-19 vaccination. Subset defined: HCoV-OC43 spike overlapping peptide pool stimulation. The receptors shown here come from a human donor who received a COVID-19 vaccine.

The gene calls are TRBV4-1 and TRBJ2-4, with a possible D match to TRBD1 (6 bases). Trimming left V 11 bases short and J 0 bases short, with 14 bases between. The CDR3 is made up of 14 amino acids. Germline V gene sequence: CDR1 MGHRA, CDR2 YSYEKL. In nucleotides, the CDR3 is TGCGCCCCGAAGGGGACATTAGCCAAAAACATTCAGTACTTC. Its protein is CAPKGTLAKNIQYF.

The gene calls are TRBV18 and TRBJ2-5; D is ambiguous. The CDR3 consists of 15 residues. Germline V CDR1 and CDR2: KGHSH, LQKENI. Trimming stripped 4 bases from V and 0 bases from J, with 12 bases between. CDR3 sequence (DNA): TGTGCCAGCTCACGACTCGACGGATACCAAGAGACCCAGTACTTC. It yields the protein CASSRLDGYQETQYF.

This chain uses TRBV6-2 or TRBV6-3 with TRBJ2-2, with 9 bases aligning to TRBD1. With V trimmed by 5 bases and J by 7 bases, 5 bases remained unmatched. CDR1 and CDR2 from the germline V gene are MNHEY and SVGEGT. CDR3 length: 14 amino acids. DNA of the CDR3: TGTGCCAGCAGTACGGACAGGGGCGGCGGGGAGCTGTTTTTT. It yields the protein CASSTDRGGGELFF.

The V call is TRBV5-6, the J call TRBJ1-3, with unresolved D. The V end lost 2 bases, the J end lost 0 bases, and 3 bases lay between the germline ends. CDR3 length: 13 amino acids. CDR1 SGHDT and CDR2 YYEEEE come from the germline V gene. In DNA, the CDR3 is TGTGCCAGCAGCTTCGTCTCTGGAAACACCATATATTTT. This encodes CASSFVSGNTIYF.

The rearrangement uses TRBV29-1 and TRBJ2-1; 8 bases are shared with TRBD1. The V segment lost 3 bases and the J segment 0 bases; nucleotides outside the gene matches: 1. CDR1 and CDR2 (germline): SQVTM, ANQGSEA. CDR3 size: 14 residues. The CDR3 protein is CSVETGASYNEQFF. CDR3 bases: TGCAGCGTTGAGACAGGGGCCTCCTACAATGAGCAGTTCTTC.

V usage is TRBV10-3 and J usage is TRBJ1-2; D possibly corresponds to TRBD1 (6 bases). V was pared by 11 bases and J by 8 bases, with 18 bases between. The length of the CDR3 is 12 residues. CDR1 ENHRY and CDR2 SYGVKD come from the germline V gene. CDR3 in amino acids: CALSEGVGGYTF. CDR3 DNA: TGTGCCCTCTCCGAGGGGGTAGGAGGCTACACCTTC.

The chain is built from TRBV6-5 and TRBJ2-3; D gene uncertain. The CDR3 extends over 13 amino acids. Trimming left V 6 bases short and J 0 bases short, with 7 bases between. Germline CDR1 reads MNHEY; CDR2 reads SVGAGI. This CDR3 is CASRTDSTDTQYF. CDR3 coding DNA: TGTGCCAGCAGAACGGACAGCACAGATACGCAGTATTTT.

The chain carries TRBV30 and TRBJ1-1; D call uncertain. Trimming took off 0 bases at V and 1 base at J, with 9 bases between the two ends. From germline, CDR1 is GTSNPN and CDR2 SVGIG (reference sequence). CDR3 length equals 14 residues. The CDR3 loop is CAWSVRRKNTEAFF. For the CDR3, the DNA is TGTGCCTGGAGTGTACGACGGAAGAACACTGAAGCTTTCTTT.

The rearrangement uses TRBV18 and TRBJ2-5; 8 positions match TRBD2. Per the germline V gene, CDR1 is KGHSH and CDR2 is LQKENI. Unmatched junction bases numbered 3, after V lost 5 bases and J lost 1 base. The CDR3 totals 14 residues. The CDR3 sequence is CASSTGLGQETQYF. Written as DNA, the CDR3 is TGTGCCAGCTCAACGGGACTAGGCCAAGAGACCCAGTACTTC.

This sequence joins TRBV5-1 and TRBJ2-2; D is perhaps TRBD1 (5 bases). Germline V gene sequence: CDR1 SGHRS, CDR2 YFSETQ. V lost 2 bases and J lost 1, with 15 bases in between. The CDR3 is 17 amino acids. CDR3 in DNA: TGCGCCAGCAGCTTACTATCGACAGCGCTGAACACCGGGGAGCTGTTTTTT. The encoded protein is CASSLLSTALNTGELFF.

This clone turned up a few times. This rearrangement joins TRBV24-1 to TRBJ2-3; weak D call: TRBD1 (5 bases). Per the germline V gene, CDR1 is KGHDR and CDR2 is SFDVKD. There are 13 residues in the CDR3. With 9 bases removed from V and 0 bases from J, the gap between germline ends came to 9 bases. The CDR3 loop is CATQGYSTDTQYF. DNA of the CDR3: TGTGCCACCCAGGGTTATAGCACAGATACGCAGTATTTT.

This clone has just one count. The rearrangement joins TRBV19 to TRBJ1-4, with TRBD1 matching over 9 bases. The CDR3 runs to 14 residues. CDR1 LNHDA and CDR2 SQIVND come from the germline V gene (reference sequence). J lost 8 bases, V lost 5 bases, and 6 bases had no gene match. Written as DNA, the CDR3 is TGTGCCAGTAGTTTCGGACAGGGGTCGGAAAAACTGTTTTTT. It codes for CASSFGQGSEKLFF.

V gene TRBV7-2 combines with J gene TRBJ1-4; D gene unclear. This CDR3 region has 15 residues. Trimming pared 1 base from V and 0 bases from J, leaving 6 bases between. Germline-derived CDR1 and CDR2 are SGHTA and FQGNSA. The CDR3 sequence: CASSLGTATNEKLFF. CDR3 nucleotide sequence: TGTGCCAGCAGCTTAGGAACAGCAACTAATGAAAAACTGTTTTTT.

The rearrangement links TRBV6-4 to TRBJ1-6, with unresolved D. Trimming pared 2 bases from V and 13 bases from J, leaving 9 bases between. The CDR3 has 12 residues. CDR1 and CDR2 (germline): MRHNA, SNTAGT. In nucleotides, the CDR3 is TGTGCCAGCAGTGACACGGGGAGTCCCCTCCACTTT. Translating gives CASSDTGSPLHF.

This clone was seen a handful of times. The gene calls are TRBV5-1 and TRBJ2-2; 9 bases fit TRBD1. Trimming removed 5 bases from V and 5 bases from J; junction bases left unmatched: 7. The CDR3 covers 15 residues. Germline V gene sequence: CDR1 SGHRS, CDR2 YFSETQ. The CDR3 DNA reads TGCGCCAGCAGGAGGGACAGGGTATTAACCGGGGAGCTGTTTTTT. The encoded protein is CASRRDRVLTGELFF. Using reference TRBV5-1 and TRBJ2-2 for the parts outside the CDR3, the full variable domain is KAGVTQTPRYLIKTRGQQVTLSCSPISGHRSVSWYQQTPGQGLQFLFEYFSETQRNKGNFPGRFSGRQFSNSRSEMNVSTLELGDSALYLCASRRDRVLTGELFFGEGSRLTVL.

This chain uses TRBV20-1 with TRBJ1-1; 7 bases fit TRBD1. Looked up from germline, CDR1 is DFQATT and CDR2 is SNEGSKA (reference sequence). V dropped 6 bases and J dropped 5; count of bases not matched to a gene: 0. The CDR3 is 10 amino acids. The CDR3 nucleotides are TGCAGTGCCAGGGGGACTGAAGCTTTCTTT. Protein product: CSARGTEAFF.

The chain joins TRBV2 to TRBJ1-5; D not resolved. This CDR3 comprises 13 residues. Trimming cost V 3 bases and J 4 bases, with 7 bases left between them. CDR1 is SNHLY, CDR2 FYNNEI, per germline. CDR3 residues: CASSDRGNQPQHF. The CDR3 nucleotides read TGTGCCAGCAGTGACCGTGGGAATCAGCCCCAGCATTTT.

The CDR3 is CASSLQGRNTEAFF. The CDR3 bases are TGTGCCAGCAGCCTTCAGGGGAGAAACACTGAAGCTTTCTTT. The J gene is TRBJ1-1, the V gene TRBV5-4; possibly TRBD1 for D (6 bases). CDR3 length equals 14 residues. Trimming removed 4 bases at V and 2 bases at J, with 12 bases between. CDR1 is SGHNT, CDR2 YYREEE, per germline (reference sequence).